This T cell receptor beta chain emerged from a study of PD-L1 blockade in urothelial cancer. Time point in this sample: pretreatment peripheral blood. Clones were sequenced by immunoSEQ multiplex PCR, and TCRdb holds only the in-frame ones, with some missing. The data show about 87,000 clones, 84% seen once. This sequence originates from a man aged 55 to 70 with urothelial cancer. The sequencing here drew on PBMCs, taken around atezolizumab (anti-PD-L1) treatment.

The CDR3 protein is CASSLATGNTIYF. The DNA for the CDR3 is TGCGCCAGCAGCTTGGCAACTGGAAACACCATATATTTT. The rearrangement links TRBV5-1 to TRBJ1-3; D ambiguous. The V end lost 0 bases, the J end lost 2 bases, and 3 bases lay between the germline ends. The CDR3 loop spans 13 amino acids. Germline V CDR1 and CDR2: SGHRS, YFSETQ.